A single sample gave rise to the 10 T cell receptor beta chains below, sequenced in a study of T cells in Graves' hyperthyroidism and ophthalmopathy. Amplified TCR beta CDR3 regions derived from RNA transcripts. During a first-round RT-PCR of the TCR CDR3, the HTBI primer set was used. TCRdb processed the multiplex PCR reads anew with MiXCR; each CDR3 protein has one entry. The profile covers 600,000 to 650,000 distinct CDR3 sequences, with more than 20% appearing a single time and 34% taken by the ten largest. Source material: blood. Receptor source: a man aged 25-45 years with Graves' ophthalmopathy.

The chain is built from TRBV11-2 and TRBJ2-1; no firm D call. The V and J ends lost 5 bases and 3 bases respectively, with 17 bases between them. CDR1 and CDR2 from the germline V gene are SGHAT and FQNNGV. The CDR3 covers 16 residues. The CDR3 DNA reads TGTGCCAGCAGCCGACCCTGGCCCAAGAACTACAATGAGCAGTTCTTC. As protein: CASSRPWPKNYNEQFF.

This clonotype has ten or more counts. This rearrangement joins TRBV20-1 to TRBJ2-7; the match to TRBD2 covers 7 bases. There are 14 residues in the CDR3. V trimming: 3 bases; J trimming: 3 bases; junction bases outside the gene matches: 8. Germline lookup yields CDR1 DFQATT and CDR2 SNEGSKA (reference sequence). The CDR3 DNA is TGCAGTGCTAGGGTGGAGGGGACTATCTACGAGCAGTACTTC. Amino acid sequence: CSARVEGTIYEQYF.

With regard to this clonotype: The junction departs from germline at one end; a sequencing error may be responsible. The V call is TRBV14, the J call TRBJ2-7, with no clear D. Germline values: CDR1 SGHDN, CDR2 FVKESK. This CDR3 is 12 amino acids long. CDR3 region: CAGSFSVYEQYF. The CDR3 DNA reads as TGTGCCGGCAGCTTCAGCGTTTACGAGCAGTACTTC.

V usage is TRBV12-3 or TRBV12-4 and J usage is TRBJ2-7, with D maybe TRBD1 (6 bases). The CDR3 is made up of 13 amino acids. V dropped 6 bases and J dropped 1 base, with 10 bases sitting between them. CDR3 nucleotides: TGTGCCAGCAGGGACAGCCTTTCCTACGAGCAGTACTTC. Protein: CASRDSLSYEQYF.

The CDR3 region has the DNA TGTGCCAGCAGCACCGCCGGGACACCCTCTGGAAACACCATATATTTT. It codes for CASSTAGTPSGNTIYF. This chain uses TRBV9 with TRBJ1-3, with D maybe TRBD1 (6 bases). CDR3 length equals 16 residues. V shed 4 bases and J shed 0 bases, with 14 bases lying between them. Germline V gene data show CDR1 as SGDLS and CDR2 as YYNGEE.

This clonotype came up a few times. The V gene is TRBV28, the J gene TRBJ1-1; 7 nucleotides match TRBD1. The V gene's germline CDR1 is MDHEN and CDR2 SYDVKM. The J segment lost 9 bases and the V segment lost 6 bases, leaving 10 bases of the junction unmatched. The CDR3 sequence is 13 residues long. Here the CDR3 reads CASSLPTGLKAFF. The CDR3, as DNA: TGTGCCAGCAGCCTACCGACAGGGTTGAAAGCTTTCTTT.

This clonotype has a count of ten or more. This chain joins TRBV12-3 or TRBV12-4 and TRBJ1-2; the D gene is possibly TRBD1 (5 bases). V lost 7 bases, J lost 7 bases, and 19 bases lay in between. The CDR3 consists of 14 residues. CDR3 DNA sequence: TGTGCCAGCAAACAGGACACAGCCGCTATTGGCTACACCTTC. This sequence encodes CASKQDTAAIGYTF.

This clonotype was recorded at least ten times. This chain connects TRBV6-1 to TRBJ1-2; D gene ambiguous. V was trimmed by 7 bases and J by 4 bases, leaving 13 bases between them. CDR3 size: 13 residues. Germline V gene lookup returns CDR1 MNHNS and CDR2 SASEGT. The DNA for the CDR3 is TGTGCCAGCACCCCTACCTGGAGCTATGGCTACACCTTC. This translates into CASTPTWSYGYTF.

The chain combines TRBV18 with TRBJ1-2, with a tentative D call TRBD1 (5 bases). Trimming cost V 2 bases and J 0 bases, with 13 bases left between them. Germline CDR1 KGHSH, CDR2 LQKENI. The CDR3 has 16 amino acids. This CDR3 reads CASSPSGGEANYGYTF. The CDR3 bases are TGTGCCAGCTCACCAAGTGGAGGGGAAGCTAACTATGGCTACACCTTC.

This clonotype was seen many times. The rearrangement uses TRBV7-8 and TRBJ2-5, with D possibly TRBD1 on 6 matching bases. The CDR3 loop spans 12 amino acids. V dropped 4 bases and J dropped 9 bases, with 12 bases sitting between them. Per the germline V gene, CDR1 is SGHVS and CDR2 is FQNEAQ. The CDR3 region has the DNA TGTGCCAGCAGCTCCTCCTCAGGGGCCCAGTACTTC. Residues: CASSSSSGAQYF.